The clone carrying this TCR beta chain was detected a few times. Its cognate antigen is unknown. Using immunoSEQ multiplex PCR, the repertoire was profiled, and TCRdb retains in-frame clones only, with some absent. The data show under 300,000 clones, 80% to 90% seen once. The sample originates from a study of cytomegalovirus exposure and HLA in healthy donors. Losses at the gene ends were 3 bases for V and 8 bases for J; bases not matched to a gene: 11. This CDR3 has 15 residues. Germline V gene data show CDR1 as GTSNPN and CDR2 as SVGIG (reference sequence). These donors were members of the approximately 120-subject validation cohort, a group separate from the roughly 700-subject first cohort. Broader study findings: Rare TCR sequences dominated, though some public TCRs recurred in many donors. The listing of 150 or so TCR beta chains classed them as cytomegalovirus-associated.

The clonotype comes from a woman younger than 35 in good health and CMV-seronegative. Sequences were obtained from PBMCs. V usage is TRBV30 and J usage is TRBJ2-1; 9 bases are a match to TRBD1. Written as DNA, the CDR3 is TGTGCCTGGAGGCAGCCGGGACAGGGTAAGGATGAGCAGTTCTTC. Protein product: CAWRQPGQGKDEQFF.